The next 14 T cell receptor beta chains were all read from a single sample in a study of regulatory T cells in long-lasting Graves disease. Building the TCR beta libraries relied on iRepertoire HTBI primers, and CDR3 regions underwent Arm-PCR. MiXCR, run by TCRdb on the multiplex PCR reads, gives a single entry per CDR3 protein. The sample includes 400,000 to 500,000 distinct CDR3 sequences, 22% of them seen just once. Time point of the sample: persistent/refractory GD, antithyroid drugs over 5 years with positive TRAb. PBMC-derived RNA was used for the TCR library. The sample in question was peripheral blood mononuclear cells (PBMCs), obtained when the disease was refractory, from a patient treated with antithyroid drugs. The receptors stem from a female donor with Graves disease.

This clonotype occurred many times. This chain links TRBV25-1 with TRBJ1-1; TRBD1 might be the D (6 bases). The CDR3 is 17 residues long. V lost 1 base to trimming and J lost 0 bases, with 15 bases between them. Germline CDR1 reads MGHDK; CDR2 reads SYGVNS. CDR3 in DNA: TGTGCCAGCAGTGAATTTAAAGGGGGGTCGGTGAACACTGAAGCTTTCTTT. It translates to CASSEFKGGSVNTEAFF.

Ten or more counts support this clonotype. The V call is TRBV11-3, the J call TRBJ1-1; D remains unclear. Germline V gene lookup returns CDR1 SGHNT and CDR2 YENEEA. The germline V and J ends were trimmed by 3 bases and 4 bases, with 15 bases remaining between them. The CDR3 sequence is 15 residues long. Here the CDR3 reads CASSLMSGWSTEAFF. CDR3 nucleotides: TGTGCCAGCAGCTTGATGAGTGGATGGAGCACTGAAGCTTTCTTT.

This clonotype was counted many times. This chain connects TRBV11-2 to TRBJ2-7; D is unresolved. Germline V gene lookup returns CDR1 SGHAT and CDR2 FQNNGV. The V end lost 5 bases, the J end lost 2 bases, and 16 bases lay between the germline ends. The CDR3 runs to 15 residues. CDR3 sequence: CASSRSGGTTYEQYF. CDR3 nucleotides: TGTGCCAGCAGCCGAAGTGGCGGAACAACCTACGAGCAGTACTTC. The full variable domain, in which reference TRBV11-2 and TRBJ2-7 provide the parts outside the CDR3, is EAGVAQSPRYKIIEKRQSVAFWCNPISGHATLYWYQQILGQGPKLLIQFQNNGVVDDSQLPKDRFSAERLKGVDSTLKIQPAKLEDSAVYLCASSRSGGTTYEQYFGPGTRLTVT.

This clonotype was recorded at least ten times. This chain joins TRBV10-3 and TRBJ2-5; 9 bases match TRBD2. J was trimmed by 4 bases and V by 6 bases; bases with no gene match: 9. Germline V gene data show CDR1 as ENHRY and CDR2 as SYGVKD. The CDR3 is made up of 15 amino acids. The DNA of the CDR3 is TGTGCCATCAGCGATTTGATAGCGGGGGCAGAGACCCAGTACTTC. It yields the protein CAISDLIAGAETQYF.

As regards this clonotype: This clone may be a read error of a much larger clone one base away. The chain couples TRBV6-1 to TRBJ2-5; maybe TRBD2 (5 bases). Germline V lookup: CDR1 MNHNS, CDR2 SASEGT. The CDR3 has 14 amino acids. V was trimmed by 1 base and J by 5 bases, leaving 11 bases between them. CDR3 loop: CASSEGGSRETQYF. The CDR3 DNA reads as TGTGCCAGCAGTGAAGGAGGGTCGAGGGAGACCCAGTACTTC.

The V and J genes are TRBV6-1 and TRBJ1-6; 7 bases align to TRBD1. The CDR3 runs 16 residues. V was clipped by 5 bases and J by 9 bases; unmatched bases: 13. Germline loops: CDR1 MNHNS, CDR2 SASEGT. Here the CDR3 DNA reads TGTGCCAGCAGTCTCCTTCGGGACTCAGGGGGTTCACCCCTCCACTTT. Residues: CASSLLRDSGGSPLHF.

This clonotype was observed at least ten times. The gene calls are TRBV15 and TRBJ2-7, with D uncertain. The CDR3 runs to 15 residues. Germline loops: CDR1 LNHNV, CDR2 YYDKDF (reference sequence). Between the trimmed V and J ends, which lost 0 bases and 0 bases, there was a span of 9 bases. The CDR3 sequence: CATSRDTADSYEQYF. In nucleotides, the CDR3 is TGTGCCACCAGCAGAGATACCGCAGACTCCTACGAGCAGTACTTC.

This clonotype appeared a few times. J is TRBJ2-5 and V is TRBV29-1; D is undetermined. The V end lost 3 bases, the J end lost 5 bases, and 7 bases lay between the germline ends. The CDR3 covers 11 residues. The V gene's germline CDR1 is SQVTM and CDR2 ANQGSEA. This chain's CDR3 is CSVDVSETQYF. The DNA of the CDR3 is TGCAGCGTTGACGTATCCGAGACCCAGTACTTC. The variable domain in full, with the rest retrieved from reference TRBV29-1 and TRBJ2-5, is SAVISQKPSRDICQRGTSLTIQCQVDSQVTMMFWYRQQPGQSLTLIATANQGSEATYESGFVIDKFPISRPNLTFSTLTVSNMSPEDSSIYLCSVDVSETQYFGPGTRLLVL.

The chain uses TRBV30 and TRBJ2-7; D not certain. The CDR3 extends over 13 amino acids. Trimming cost V 3 bases and J 2 bases, with 11 bases left between them. Looked up from germline, CDR1 is GTSNPN and CDR2 is SVGIG (reference sequence). The CDR3 DNA reads TGTGCCTGGAGGAACTGGGGAACCTACGAGCAGTACTTC. It translates to CAWRNWGTYEQYF.

This rearrangement joins TRBV29-1 to TRBJ1-4; a possible D gene is TRBD1 (6 bases). The germline V gene has CDR1 SQVTM and CDR2 ANQGSEA. V dropped 7 bases and J dropped 12 bases, with 15 bases sitting between them. The CDR3 covers 11 residues. The CDR3 reads CSALTGLELFF. CDR3 bases: TGCAGCGCACTGACAGGATTGGAACTGTTTTTT.

This clonotype showed up just a few times. V gene TRBV29-1 combines with J gene TRBJ1-1; D unresolved. Germline CDR1 and CDR2: SQVTM and ANQGSEA. The CDR3 contains 14 residues. V lost 6 bases and J 6 bases, leaving 20 bases between the germline ends. The CDR3 is CSVVSPVGLAEAFF. The CDR3 nucleotides read TGCAGCGTCGTCTCACCGGTTGGCCTGGCTGAAGCTTTCTTT.

At least ten counts were recorded for this clonotype. DNA for the CDR3: TGTGCCAGCTTGGACAGGGCTTATTCACCCCTCCACTTT. Translation gives CASLDRAYSPLHF. The chain joins TRBV2 to TRBJ1-6; 8 nucleotides line up with TRBD1. The CDR3 spans 13 residues. The junction had 5 bases not matched to a gene; V was cut back by 8 bases and J by 8 bases. The V gene's germline CDR1 is SNHLY and CDR2 FYNNEI.

The rearrangement joins TRBV30 to TRBJ2-2; D call uncertain. The CDR3 consists of 14 residues. Trimming cost V 0 bases and J 4 bases, with 9 bases left between them. The germline CDR1 and CDR2 sequences are GTSNPN and SVGIG (reference sequence). The CDR3 reads CAWSVASSTGELFF. Here the CDR3 DNA reads TGTGCCTGGAGTGTAGCGTCGAGCACCGGGGAGCTGTTTTTT.

V is TRBV30 and J is TRBJ1-2; D is perhaps TRBD1 (6 bases). Trimming removed 2 bases at V and 4 bases at J, with 11 bases between. The germline V gene has CDR1 GTSNPN and CDR2 SVGIG (reference sequence). This CDR3 has 13 amino acids. The CDR3: CAWSKQGSYGYTF. The CDR3 DNA reads as TGTGCCTGGAGTAAACAGGGCAGCTATGGCTACACCTTC.